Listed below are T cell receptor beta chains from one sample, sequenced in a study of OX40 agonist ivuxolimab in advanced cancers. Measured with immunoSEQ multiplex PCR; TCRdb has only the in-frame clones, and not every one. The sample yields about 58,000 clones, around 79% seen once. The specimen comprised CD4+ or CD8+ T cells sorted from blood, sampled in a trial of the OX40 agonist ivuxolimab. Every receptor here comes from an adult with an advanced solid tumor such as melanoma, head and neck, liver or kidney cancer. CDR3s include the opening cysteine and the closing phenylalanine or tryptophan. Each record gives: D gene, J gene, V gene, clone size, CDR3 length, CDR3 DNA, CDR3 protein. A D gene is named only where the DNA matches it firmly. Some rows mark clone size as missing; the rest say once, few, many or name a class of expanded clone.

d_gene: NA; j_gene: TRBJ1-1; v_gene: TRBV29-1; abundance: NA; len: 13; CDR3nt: TGCAGCGTTGCAGGCACCATGAACACTGAAGCTTTCTTT; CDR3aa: CSVAGTMNTEAFF
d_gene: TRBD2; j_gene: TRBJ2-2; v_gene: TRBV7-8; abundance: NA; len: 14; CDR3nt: TGTGCCAGCAGACTAGCGGGGGAATATAGGGAGCTGTTTTTT; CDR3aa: CASRLAGEYRELFF
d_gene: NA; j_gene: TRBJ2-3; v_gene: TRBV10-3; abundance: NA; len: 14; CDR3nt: TGTGCCATCAGTGCCCGGGATTCGACAGATACGCAGTATTTT; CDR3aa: CAISARDSTDTQYF
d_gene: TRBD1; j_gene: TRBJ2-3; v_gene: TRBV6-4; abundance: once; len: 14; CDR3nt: TGTGCCAGCAGCGAGGGACAGTTCACAGATACGCAGTATTTT; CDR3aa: CASSEGQFTDTQYF
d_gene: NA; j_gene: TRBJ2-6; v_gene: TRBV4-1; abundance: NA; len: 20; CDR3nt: TGCGCCAGCAGCCAAGGGTCGACAGCAGAATTTCTATCTGGGGCCAACGTCTTGACTTTC; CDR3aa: CASSQGSTAEFLSGANVLTF
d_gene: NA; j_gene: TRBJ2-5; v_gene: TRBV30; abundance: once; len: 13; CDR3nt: TGTGCCTGGAGGAATCAGGGTGTAGAGACCCAGTACTTC; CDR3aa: CAWRNQGVETQYF
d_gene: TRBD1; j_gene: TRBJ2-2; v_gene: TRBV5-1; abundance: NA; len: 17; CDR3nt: TGCGCCAGCAGCTGGCCTCGACAGGGAGCGAACACCGGGGAGCTGTTTTTT; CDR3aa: CASSWPRQGANTGELFF
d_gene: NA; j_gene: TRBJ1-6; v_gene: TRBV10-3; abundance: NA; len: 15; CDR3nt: TGTGCCATCAGGGCCGCCGGGAGGGAGAATTCACCCCTCCACTTT; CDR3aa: CAIRAAGRENSPLHF
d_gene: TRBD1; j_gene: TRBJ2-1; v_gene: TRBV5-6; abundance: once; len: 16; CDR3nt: TGTGCCAGCAGCTGGGGGACAGGAAGCTCCTACAATGAGCAGTTCTTC; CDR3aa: CASSWGTGSSYNEQFF
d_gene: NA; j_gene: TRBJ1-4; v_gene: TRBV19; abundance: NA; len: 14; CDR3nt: TGTGCCAGTAGTATACTCGGACGTACTTCGGAACTGTTTTTT; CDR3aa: CASSILGRTSELFF
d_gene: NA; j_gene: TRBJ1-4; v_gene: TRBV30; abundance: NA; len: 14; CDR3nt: TGTGCCTCGGCAGGAGGTACTGTGTCGGAAAAACTGTTTTTT; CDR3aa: CASAGGTVSEKLFF
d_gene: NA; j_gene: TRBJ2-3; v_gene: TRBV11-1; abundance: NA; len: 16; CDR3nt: TGTGCCAGCAGCTTAGAGGCAGGAGGGGGCGTAAATACGCAGTATTTT; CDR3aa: CASSLEAGGGVNTQYF
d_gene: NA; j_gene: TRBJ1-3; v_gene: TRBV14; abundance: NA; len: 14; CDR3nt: TGTGCCAGCAGCCATGGGACTTATGGAAACACCATATATTTT; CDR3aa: CASSHGTYGNTIYF
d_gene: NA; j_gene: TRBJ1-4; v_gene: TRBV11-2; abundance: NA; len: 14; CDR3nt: TGTGCCAGCAGCTTGTTGGCAACTAATGAAAAACTGTTTTTT; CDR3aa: CASSLLATNEKLFF
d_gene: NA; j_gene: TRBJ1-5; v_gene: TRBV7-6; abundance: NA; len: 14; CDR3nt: TGTGCCAGCAGCTTAGGGGGGGGCAATCAGCCCCAGCATTTT; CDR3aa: CASSLGGGNQPQHF
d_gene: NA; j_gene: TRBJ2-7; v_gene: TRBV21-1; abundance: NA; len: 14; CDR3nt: TGTGCCAGCAGCAAACAGGGGGCGTCGTACGAGCAGTACTTC; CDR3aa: CASSKQGASYEQYF
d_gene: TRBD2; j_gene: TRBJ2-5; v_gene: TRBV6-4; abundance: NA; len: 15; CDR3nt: TGTGCCAGCAGACCAACGGGGGGGCCTTTGAAGACCCAGTACTTC; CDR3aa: CASRPTGGPLKTQYF
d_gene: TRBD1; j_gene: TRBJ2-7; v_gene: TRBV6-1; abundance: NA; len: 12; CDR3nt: TGTGCCAGCAAGGGACAGGTGGGTGAGCAGTACTTC; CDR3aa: CASKGQVGEQYF
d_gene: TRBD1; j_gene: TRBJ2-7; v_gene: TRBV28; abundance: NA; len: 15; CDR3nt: TGTGCCAGTGCCCCCGGGACAGGGTCAACCTACGAGCAGTACTTC; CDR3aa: CASAPGTGSTYEQYF
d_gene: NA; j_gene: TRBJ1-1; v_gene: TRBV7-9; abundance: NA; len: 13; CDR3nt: TGTGCCAGCAGCTTAGACATGAACACTGAAGCTTTCTTT; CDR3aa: CASSLDMNTEAFF
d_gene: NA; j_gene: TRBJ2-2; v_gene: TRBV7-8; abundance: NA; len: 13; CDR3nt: TGTGCCAGCAGCTTAAAGTCCACCGGGGAGCTGTTTTTT; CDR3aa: CASSLKSTGELFF
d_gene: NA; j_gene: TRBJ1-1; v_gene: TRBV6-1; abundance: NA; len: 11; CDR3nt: TGTGCCAGCAGTTACGACACTGAAGCTTTCTTT; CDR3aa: CASSYDTEAFF
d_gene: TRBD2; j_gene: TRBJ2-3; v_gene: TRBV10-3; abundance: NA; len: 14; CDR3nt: TGTGCCATCAGTGAAAGCGGGAGTCTCGATACGCAGTATTTT; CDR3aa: CAISESGSLDTQYF
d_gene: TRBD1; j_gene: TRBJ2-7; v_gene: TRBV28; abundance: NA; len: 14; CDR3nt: TGTGCCAGCAGCCCAGGGGGCGTTTTGTACGAGCAGTACTTC; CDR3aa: CASSPGGVLYEQYF
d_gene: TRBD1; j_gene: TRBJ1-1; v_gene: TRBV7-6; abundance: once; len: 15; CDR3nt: TGTGCCTTCAGCGGGACAGGGGTAAGGAAGACTGAAGCTTTCTTT; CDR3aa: CAFSGTGVRKTEAFF
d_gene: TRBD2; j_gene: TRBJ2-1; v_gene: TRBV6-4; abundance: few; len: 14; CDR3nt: TGTGCCAGCAGTGCCGGGACTAGTATGGTAGAGCAGTTCTTC; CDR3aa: CASSAGTSMVEQFF
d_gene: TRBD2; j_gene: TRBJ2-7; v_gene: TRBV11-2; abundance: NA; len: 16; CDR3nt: TGTGCCAGCAGACCCGGGACTAGCGGTTTCTCCTACGAGCAGTACTTC; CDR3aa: CASRPGTSGFSYEQYF
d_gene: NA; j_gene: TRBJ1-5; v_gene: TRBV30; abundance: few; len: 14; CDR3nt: TGTGCCTGGAGTGTATCTGGGGGCAGACAGCCCCAGCATTTT; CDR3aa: CAWSVSGGRQPQHF
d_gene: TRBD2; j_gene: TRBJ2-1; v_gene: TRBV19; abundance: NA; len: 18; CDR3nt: TGTGCCAGTAGAGGCCCTTCCGGGACTAGCGGGAGGCAAAATGAGCAGTTCTTC; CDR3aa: CASRGPSGTSGRQNEQFF
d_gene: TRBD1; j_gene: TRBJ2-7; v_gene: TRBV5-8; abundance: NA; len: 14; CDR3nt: TGTGCCAGCAGCATACGACAGGGGACCTACGAGCAGTACTTC; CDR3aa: CASSIRQGTYEQYF
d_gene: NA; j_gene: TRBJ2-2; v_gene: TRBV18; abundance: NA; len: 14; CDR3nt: TGTGCCAGCTCACCGCTCTCCAACACCGGGGAGCTGTTTTTT; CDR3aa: CASSPLSNTGELFF
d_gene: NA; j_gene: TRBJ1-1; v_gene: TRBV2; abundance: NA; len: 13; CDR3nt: TGTGCCAGCATACGGGATGTCTACACTGAAGCTTTCTTT; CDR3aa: CASIRDVYTEAFF